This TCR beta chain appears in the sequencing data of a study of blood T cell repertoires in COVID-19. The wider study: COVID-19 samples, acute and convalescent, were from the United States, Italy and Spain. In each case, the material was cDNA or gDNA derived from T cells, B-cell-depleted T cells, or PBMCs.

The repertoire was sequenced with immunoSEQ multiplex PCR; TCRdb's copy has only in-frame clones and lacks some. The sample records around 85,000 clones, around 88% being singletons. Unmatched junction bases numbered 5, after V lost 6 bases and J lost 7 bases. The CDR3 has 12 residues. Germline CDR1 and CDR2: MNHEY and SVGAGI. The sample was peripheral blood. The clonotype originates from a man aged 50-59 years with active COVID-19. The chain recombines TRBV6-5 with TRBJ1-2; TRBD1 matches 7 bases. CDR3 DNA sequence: TGTGCCAGCAGGATACAGGGGTCTGGCTACACCTTC. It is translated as CASRIQGSGYTF.